This T cell receptor beta chain was found in a study of Graves' ophthalmopathy and Graves' hyperthyroidism. Study observations and caveats: Progression of ophthalmopathy was predicted by the model with roughly 65% sensitivity and less than 85% specificity.

The TCR beta CDR3 regions underwent amplification from RNA transcripts. Second-round multiplex PCR followed a first-round RT-PCR using HTBI primers. TCRdb used MiXCR to reprocess the multiplex PCR reads, holding one entry per CDR3 protein. The sample yields under 250,000 distinct CDR3 sequences, 25% to 35% seen once. This clonotype was seen at least ten times. Its cognate antigen is unknown. Per the germline V gene, CDR1 is SEHNR and CDR2 is FQNEAQ (reference sequence). Between the trimmed V and J ends, which lost 3 bases and 1 base, there was a span of 18 bases. The CDR3 totals 17 residues. What was sequenced was peripheral blood. The chain links TRBV7-9 to TRBJ1-1; possibly TRBD1 for D (6 bases). The sequence was collected from a middle-aged man with Graves' ophthalmopathy. CDR3 in amino acids: CASSFSRPGGPNTEAFF. CDR3 nucleotide sequence: TGTGCCAGCAGCTTCTCCCGCCCCGGGGGCCCGAACACTGAAGCTTTCTTT. The full variable domain, with the rest looked up from reference TRBV7-9 and TRBJ1-1, is DTGVSQNPRHKITKRGQNVTFRCDPISEHNRLYWYRQTLGQGPEFLTYFQNEAQLEKSRLLSDRFSAERPKGSFSTLEIQRTEQGDSAMYLCASSFSRPGGPNTEAFFGQGTRLTVV.